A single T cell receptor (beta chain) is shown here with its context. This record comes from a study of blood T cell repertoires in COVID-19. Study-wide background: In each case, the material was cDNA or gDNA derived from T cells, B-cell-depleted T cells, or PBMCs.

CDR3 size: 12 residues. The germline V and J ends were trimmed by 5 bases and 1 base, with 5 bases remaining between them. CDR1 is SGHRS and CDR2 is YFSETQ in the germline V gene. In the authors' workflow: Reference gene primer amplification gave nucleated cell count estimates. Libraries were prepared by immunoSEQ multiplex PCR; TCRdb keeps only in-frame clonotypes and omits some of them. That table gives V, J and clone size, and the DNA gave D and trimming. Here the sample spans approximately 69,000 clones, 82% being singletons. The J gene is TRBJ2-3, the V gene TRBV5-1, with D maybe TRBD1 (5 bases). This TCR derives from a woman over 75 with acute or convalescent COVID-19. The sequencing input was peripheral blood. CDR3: CASRGGTDTQYF. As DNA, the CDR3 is TGCGCCAGCAGAGGGGGCACAGATACGCAGTATTTT.